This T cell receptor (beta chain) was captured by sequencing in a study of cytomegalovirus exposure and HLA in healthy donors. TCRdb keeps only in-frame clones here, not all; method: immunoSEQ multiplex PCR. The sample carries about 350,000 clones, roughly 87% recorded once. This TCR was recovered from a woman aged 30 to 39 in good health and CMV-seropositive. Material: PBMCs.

This CDR3 reads CASSDGLEETQYF. In DNA, the CDR3 is TGTGCCAGTAGTGACGGACTTGAAGAGACCCAGTACTTC. The rearrangement links TRBV19 to TRBJ2-5, with D tentatively TRBD2 (5 bases). Germline loops: CDR1 LNHDA, CDR2 SQIVND (reference sequence). CDR3 size: 13 residues. Between the trimmed V and J ends, which lost 5 bases and 3 bases, there was a span of 10 bases.